This TCR beta chain derives from a study of cytomegalovirus exposure and HLA in healthy donors. This clone has only a few counts. This CDR3 is 15 amino acids long. Germline trimming cut 4 bases from V and 7 bases from J; bases unmatched to any gene: 8. Per the germline V gene, CDR1 is SGHRS and CDR2 is YFSETQ. Both 60 Vbeta primers and 13 Jbeta primers went into the PCR. Only in-frame clones appear in the TCRdb table, and some are missing; sequencing was by immunoSEQ multiplex PCR. The sample holds hundreds of thousands of clones, just over 70% seen once. Source material: PBMCs. The clonotype originates from a female donor in good health and CMV-seronegative. The chain joins TRBV5-1 to TRBJ2-1; the match to TRBD1 covers 10 bases. The CDR3 DNA reads TGCGCCAGCAGCCTGCTCAGGACAGGGGGGAATGAGCAGTTCTTC. This codes for CASSLLRTGGNEQFF.